Each of the 11 T cell receptor beta chains below was sequenced from the same sample in a study of blood T cells in healthy people across ages. It was with a sample-barcoded 5' primer and a J-beta primer mix that a second PCR of roughly 7 to 12 cycles was run. TCRdb ran MiXCR on the 5' RACE reads and lists one entry per CDR3 protein. The sample has 1.6 million or so distinct CDR3 sequences; roughly a third are singletons. What was sequenced was blood. The receptors here all came from a woman aged 25 to 39 in good health.

The chain recombines TRBV7-9 with TRBJ1-1; D not resolved. This CDR3 has 13 residues. Germline V gene data show CDR1 as SEHNR and CDR2 as FQNEAQ (reference sequence). Trimming removed 1 base at V and 5 bases at J, with 8 bases between. CDR3 sequence (DNA): TGTGCCAGCAGCTTAGAGGCTAGGACTGAAGCTTTCTTT. As protein: CASSLEARTEAFF.

This sequence joins TRBV4-1 and TRBJ2-3; 12 bases line up with TRBD2. CDR3 size: 17 residues. With 1 base clipped from V and 2 bases from J, the junction kept 4 bases outside the gene matches. The germline CDR1 and CDR2 sequences are MGHRA and YSYEKL. The CDR3 here is CASSQGRLAGDTDTQYF. DNA for the CDR3: TGCGCCAGCAGCCAAGGGAGACTAGCGGGAGACACAGATACGCAGTATTTT.

This clonotype was seen a few times. The CDR3 loop reads CASSTDRGLDNGYTF. CDR3 bases: TGCGCCAGCAGCACGGACAGGGGCCTTGATAATGGCTACACCTTC. V usage is TRBV5-1 and J usage is TRBJ1-2; 9 nucleotides match TRBD1. Trimming cost V 4 bases and J 6 bases; bases outside gene matches: 10. The germline CDR1 and CDR2 sequences are SGHRS and YFSETQ. CDR3 length equals 15 residues.

The V call is TRBV20-1, the J call TRBJ2-1; no firm D call. This CDR3 is built from 13 residues. V lost 6 bases and J lost 6, with 15 bases in between. Germline V gives CDR1 DFQATT, CDR2 SNEGSKA (reference sequence). As DNA, the CDR3 is TGCAGTGCCGGGCCCTCGCGAATCAATGAGCAGTTCTTC. Translated: CSAGPSRINEQFF.

In the case of this clonotype: This could be a read error, since a much larger clone is one nucleotide away. V and J are TRBV6-1 and TRBJ2-7, with D unclear. The V and J ends lost 6 bases and 0 bases respectively, with 9 bases between them. Germline assignment: CDR1 MNHNS and CDR2 SASEGT. The CDR3 runs to 13 residues. Written as DNA, the CDR3 is TGTGCCAGCAGGGATAACAACTCCTACGAGCAGTACTTC. Translation gives CASRDNNSYEQYF.

This chain links TRBV20-1 with TRBJ1-2, with 8 bases identical to TRBD1. Trimming cost V 0 bases and J 7 bases; bases outside gene matches: 7. The CDR3 is 14 residues long. Per germline, CDR1 DFQATT and CDR2 SNEGSKA (reference sequence). CDR3 region: CSARDPGQASGYTF. The CDR3, as DNA: TGCAGTGCTAGAGATCCGGGACAGGCGAGTGGCTACACCTTC.

In its sample, this clonotype was seen a few times. The chain uses TRBV20-1 and TRBJ2-7, with D tentatively TRBD2 (6 bases). There are 16 residues in the CDR3. The V gene lost 7 bases and the J gene lost 0 bases, with 22 bases spanning the gap. Germline CDR1 DFQATT, CDR2 SNEGSKA (reference sequence). The CDR3 DNA follows: TGCAGTGGGGGCGGGACCGCTAGGATGGGCTCCTACGAGCAGTACTTC. Translation: CSGGGTARMGSYEQYF.

The chain joins TRBV12-3 or TRBV12-4 to TRBJ1-1, with 7 bases aligning to TRBD1. V lost 6 bases, J lost 5 bases, and 9 bases stayed unmatched. The CDR3 is 14 amino acids. CDR3 loop: CASRGQVGVTEAFF. Here the CDR3 DNA reads TGTGCCAGCAGAGGACAGGTCGGGGTAACTGAAGCTTTCTTT.

The J gene is TRBJ2-5, the V gene TRBV5-1, with 7 bases matching TRBD2. The assigned J gene may be wrong: the sequence end matches TRBJ2-7 better. Per germline, CDR1 SGHRS and CDR2 YFSETQ. The CDR3 sequence is 18 residues long. DNA for the CDR3: TGCGCCAGCAGCGTTGGTGCTAGCGGATCCTATTTGGGTTACGAGCAGTACTTC. Translation gives CASSVGASGSYLGYEQYF.

This clonotype has just a few counts. The chain is built from TRBV3-1 and TRBJ2-5, with 7 nucleotides matching TRBD2. From germline, CDR1 is LGHDT and CDR2 YNNKEL (reference sequence). With V trimmed by 3 bases and J by 11 bases, 21 bases remained unmatched. CDR3 size: 17 residues. In DNA form, the CDR3 reads TGTGCCAGCAGCCAGCTCGTAGGCGGGGGACCTCTCGGGGAGCAGTACTTC. Protein product: CASSQLVGGGPLGEQYF.

The chain recombines TRBV29-1 with TRBJ2-7, with a possible D match to TRBD2 (5 bases). Near its end, the DNA agrees better with TRBJ2-5, so the J call may be wrong. Germline-derived CDR1 and CDR2 are SQVTM and ANQGSEA. The CDR3 sequence is 13 residues long. The DNA of the CDR3 is TGCAGCGCCGTCGGGGAGTATGAAGAGACCCAGTACTTC. Amino acid sequence: CSAVGEYEETQYF.